The 17 T cell receptor beta chains below were found in one sample sequenced in a study of T cells in Graves' hyperthyroidism and ophthalmopathy. The source material, RNA transcripts, was used to amplify TCR beta CDR3 regions. First-round RT-PCR of the TCR CDR3 relied on the HTBI primer set. TCRdb redid the calling of the multiplex PCR reads with MiXCR, one entry per CDR3 protein. The sample records 400,000 to 550,000 distinct CDR3 sequences, 13% to 15% being singletons. The sequencing input was blood. These receptors all stem from a woman aged 18-29 years with Graves' hyperthyroidism.

This clonotype came up many times. The rearrangement joins TRBV6-1 to TRBJ2-1; D might be TRBD2 (6 bases). CDR3 length: 14 amino acids. Per germline, CDR1 MNHNS and CDR2 SASEGT. The ends were cut back, 8 bases at V and 8 bases at J, with 19 bases in the middle. CDR3 DNA sequence: TGTGCCAGCGTTCTCACTAGCCCCACAGATGAGCAGTTCTTC. It is translated as CASVLTSPTDEQFF.

As for this clonotype: Just one base apart from a much larger clone, this may be a read error. CDR3 nucleotides: TGTGGTAGTGGTTTGGTGGATGAGCAGTTCTTC. Translation gives CGSGLVDEQFF. The rearrangement joins TRBV12-5 to TRBJ2-1; D uncertain. Germline CDR1 and CDR2: LGHNT and FRNRAP. The CDR3 contains 11 residues.

The chain has TRBV20-1 and TRBJ1-6, with a possible D match to TRBD1 (5 bases). CDR1 and CDR2 from the germline V gene are DFQATT and SNEGSKA (reference sequence). The V end was cut by 3 bases, the J end by 6 bases, with 12 bases between. The CDR3 runs to 14 residues. CDR3 in DNA: TGCAGTGCTAGTAGGGACGGGCGTAATTCACCCCTCCACTTT. Amino acid sequence: CSASRDGRNSPLHF.

The chain has TRBV11-3 and TRBJ2-4, with a possible D match to TRBD1 (7 bases). CDR1 and CDR2 (germline): SGHNT, YENEEA. The ends were cut back, 1 base at V and 0 bases at J, with 10 bases in the middle. This CDR3 contains 16 residues. This CDR3 is CASSLARGVAKNIQYF. The CDR3 nucleotides are TGTGCCAGCAGCTTAGCCAGGGGGGTAGCCAAAAACATTCAGTACTTC.

The genes are TRBV3-1 and TRBJ1-5, with 8 bases fitting TRBD1. V trimming: 3 bases; J trimming: 2 bases; junction bases outside the gene matches: 6. This CDR3 has 16 amino acids. CDR1 and CDR2 (germline): LGHDT, YNNKEL (reference sequence). CDR3 nucleotide sequence: TGTGCCAGCAGCCATTCTGACAGGGGAGGCAATCAGCCCCAGCATTTT. Translated: CASSHSDRGGNQPQHF.

This clonotype appeared many times. V gene TRBV27 combines with J gene TRBJ2-5, with a tentative D call TRBD1 (6 bases). Germline V gene data show CDR1 as MNHEY and CDR2 as SMNVEV (reference sequence). Trimming removed 3 bases from V and 4 bases from J, with 15 bases in between. CDR3 length: 15 residues. CDR3 sequence (DNA): TGTGCCAGCAGTTTGGCACAGGGAGTTGGAGAGACCCAGTACTTC. It specifies CASSLAQGVGETQYF.

This clonotype was picked up many times. The CDR3 is CSASIPGQGTGGYGYTF. CDR3 sequence (DNA): TGCAGTGCTAGCATCCCGGGACAGGGAACGGGGGGCTATGGCTACACCTTC. The genes are TRBV20-1 and TRBJ1-2, with 9 bases identical to TRBD1. CDR1 is DFQATT and CDR2 is SNEGSKA in the germline V gene (reference sequence). V was clipped by 3 bases and J by 4 bases; unmatched bases: 15. This CDR3 has 17 residues.

This clonotype has just one count. The chain uses TRBV19 and TRBJ2-7; maybe TRBD1 (5 bases). The CDR3 has 11 residues. V lost 10 bases, J lost 8 bases, and 15 bases lay in between. The germline CDR1 and CDR2 sequences are LNHDA and SQIVND (reference sequence). CDR3 residues: CATRAAEKQYF. CDR3 DNA sequence: TGTGCCACCAGGGCAGCCGAAAAGCAGTACTTC.

This rearrangement joins TRBV7-9 to TRBJ1-1, with a weak D call TRBD1 (6 bases). V was trimmed by 6 bases and J by 8 bases, leaving 16 bases between them. Germline CDR1 reads SEHNR; CDR2 reads FQNEAQ (reference sequence). CDR3 length: 13 residues. The CDR3 protein is CASRDGQLGEAFF. The CDR3 DNA follows: TGTGCCAGCAGAGATGGACAGCTCGGGGAAGCTTTCTTT.

The V and J genes are TRBV20-1 and TRBJ1-1; 12 nucleotides align to TRBD1. Germline loops: CDR1 DFQATT, CDR2 SNEGSKA (reference sequence). Trimming at V came to 6 bases and at J to 9 bases, leaving 2 bases not matched to a gene. This CDR3 has 11 amino acids. The CDR3 bases are TGCAGTGCCCGGGACAGGGGGCAAGCTTTCTTT. Its translation is CSARDRGQAFF.

This clonotype showed up just a few times. CDR3 region: CASSLRGQGPETQYF. The CDR3 DNA is TGCGCCAGCAGCTTGAGGGGACAAGGGCCCGAGACCCAGTACTTC. This chain links TRBV5-1 with TRBJ2-5, with D possibly matching TRBD1 (6 bases). In germline, CDR1 is SGHRS, CDR2 YFSETQ. The CDR3 extends over 15 amino acids. Trimming left V 1 base short and J 5 bases short, with 15 bases between.

This clonotype was counted a single time. A much larger clone sits a single nucleotide away, making a read error possible. Lacking the conserved final phenylalanine or tryptophan, this CDR3 likely reflects a read error. V gene TRBV19 combines with J gene TRBJ2-2, with D perhaps TRBD2 (5 bases). CDR3 size: 14 residues. Trimming shortened V by 7 bases and J by 4 bases, and 13 bases separated the two germline ends. Germline V gene sequence: CDR1 LNHDA, CDR2 SQIVND (reference sequence). CDR3 nucleotides: TGTGCCAGTAAACCGGCGGGTAGCACCGGGGAGCTGTTTTCT. Translation: CASKPAGSTGELFS.

This clonotype came up many times. The V and J genes are TRBV19 and TRBJ2-1, with D maybe TRBD2 (5 bases). Trimming took off 5 bases at V and 3 bases at J, with 17 bases between the two ends. Germline CDR1 and CDR2: LNHDA and SQIVND (reference sequence). The CDR3 covers 16 residues. CDR3 sequence (DNA): TGTGCCAGTAGTGCGCGGGCCCACACTTACTACAATGAGCAGTTCTTC. Amino acid sequence: CASSARAHTYYNEQFF.

Comments on this clonotype: With a much larger clone just one base away, this may be a read error. This sequence joins TRBV6-9 and TRBJ2-7; D is possibly TRBD2 (5 bases). CDR3 length: 15 amino acids. Germline V gives CDR1 MNHGY, CDR2 SVAAGI. DNA of the CDR3: TGTGCCAGCAGTTACGATAGCGCCCGTGCCTACGAGCAGCACGTC. Translation gives CASSYDSARAYEQHV.

The chain combines TRBV14 with TRBJ1-2; no firm D call. Germline V lookup: CDR1 SGHDN, CDR2 FVKESK. The CDR3 has 13 amino acids. V lost 3 bases and J 5 bases, leaving 10 bases between the germline ends. Written as DNA, the CDR3 is TGTGCCAGCAGCCATTTAACGGATTATGGCTACACCTTC. This translates into CASSHLTDYGYTF.

V usage is TRBV5-1 and J usage is TRBJ1-1, with no clear D. The CDR3 is made up of 14 amino acids. Trimming removed 4 bases at V and 0 bases at J, with 10 bases between. Germline CDR1 SGHRS, CDR2 YFSETQ. The CDR3 sequence: CASSQRYMNTEAFF. CDR3 nucleotides: TGCGCCAGCAGCCAAAGATACATGAACACTGAAGCTTTCTTT.

A few counts support this clonotype. This sequence joins TRBV29-1 and TRBJ2-1; D might be TRBD1 (5 bases). The CDR3 is 13 residues long. CDR1 SQVTM and CDR2 ANQGSEA come from the germline V gene. Trimming cost V 7 bases and J 6 bases, with 16 bases left between them. The CDR3 sequence: CSAVRTTFNEQFF. Here the CDR3 DNA reads TGCAGCGCCGTAAGGACAACGTTCAATGAGCAGTTCTTC.